This entry features one TCR beta chain sequence. Vbeta (60) and Jbeta (13) primers were used in the PCR. The table came from immunoSEQ multiplex PCR; TCRdb's copy has only in-frame clones and leaves some out. This table has some 200,000 clones, over 60% appearing once. This entry comes from a study of cytomegalovirus exposure and HLA in healthy donors. The CDR3 runs 15 residues. The sequence came from a man between 35 and 55 years old in good health and CMV-seronegative. Sequenced material: PBMCs. The rearrangement links TRBV21-1 to TRBJ2-7; no DNA check was done on the table's D call, TRBD1. TRBV21-1 is a pseudogene locus. The CDR3 region has the DNA TGTGCCAGCAGCAAAAATGGTAGCCAGGGGGACGAGCAGTACTTC. Translating gives CASSKNGSQGDEQYF.